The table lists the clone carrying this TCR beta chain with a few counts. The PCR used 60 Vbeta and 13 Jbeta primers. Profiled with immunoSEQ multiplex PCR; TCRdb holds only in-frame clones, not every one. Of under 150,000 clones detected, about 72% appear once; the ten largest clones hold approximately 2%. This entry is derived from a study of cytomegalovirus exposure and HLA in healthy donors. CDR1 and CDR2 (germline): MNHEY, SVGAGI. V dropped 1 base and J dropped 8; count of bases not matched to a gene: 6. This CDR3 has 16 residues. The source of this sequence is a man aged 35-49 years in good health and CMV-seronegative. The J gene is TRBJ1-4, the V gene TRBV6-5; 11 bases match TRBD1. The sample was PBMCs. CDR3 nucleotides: TGTGCCAGCAGTTACTACGGACAGGGGGCACGGGAAAAACTGTTTTTT. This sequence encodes CASSYYGQGAREKLFF.